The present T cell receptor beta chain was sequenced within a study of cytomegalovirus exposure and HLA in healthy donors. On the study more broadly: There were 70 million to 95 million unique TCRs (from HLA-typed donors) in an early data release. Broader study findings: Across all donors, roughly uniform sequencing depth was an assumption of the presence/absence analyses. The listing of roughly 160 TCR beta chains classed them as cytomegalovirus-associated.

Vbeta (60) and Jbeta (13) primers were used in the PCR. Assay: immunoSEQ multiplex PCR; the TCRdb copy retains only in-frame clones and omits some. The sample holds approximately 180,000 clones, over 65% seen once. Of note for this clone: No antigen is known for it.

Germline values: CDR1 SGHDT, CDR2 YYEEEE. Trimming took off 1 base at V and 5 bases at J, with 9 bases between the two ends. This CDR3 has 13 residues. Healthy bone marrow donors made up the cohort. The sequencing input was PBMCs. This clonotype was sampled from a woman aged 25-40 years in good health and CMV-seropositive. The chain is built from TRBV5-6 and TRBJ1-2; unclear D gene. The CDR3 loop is CASSLTAGYGYTF. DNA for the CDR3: TGTGCCAGCAGCTTGACCGCCGGGTATGGCTACACCTTC.